A selection of T cell receptor beta chains follows, all from one sample in a study of T cell responses to AZD1222 COVID-19 vaccine. Profiling relied on immunoSEQ multiplex PCR, and the TCRdb table lists in-frame clones only, not all of them. The sample consists of approximately 90,000 clones, roughly 90% of them appearing once. This material consisted of peripheral blood, taken on day 0 of AZD1222 vaccination. The receptors derive from an adult in good health. Both conserved end residues are part of each CDR3. D genes are given only for firm matches. Only part of the rows carry a size: once, few, many, or a class if the clone is expanded.

D	V	J	size	CDR3	DNA
.	TRBV27	TRBJ2-5	.	CASSSRAQETQYF	TGTGCCAGCAGTTCTCGGGCCCAAGAGACCCAGTACTTC
TRBD1	TRBV2	TRBJ1-2	once	CASSDSDRARYGYTF	TGTGCCAGCAGTGACTCGGACAGGGCGAGATATGGCTACACCTTC
.	TRBV6-5	TRBJ2-1	once	CASNLQGRNEQFF	TGTGCCAGCAACCTTCAAGGCCGAAATGAGCAGTTCTTC
.	TRBV20-1	TRBJ1-1	few	CSASWGGRQRNTEAFF	TGCAGTGCTAGTTGGGGCGGTAGACAGAGGAACACTGAAGCTTTCTTT
.	TRBV12-3/TRBV12-4	TRBJ1-1	.	CASSLSTEAFF	TGTGCCAGCAGTTTGTCGACTGAAGCTTTCTTT
TRBD2	TRBV5-1	TRBJ2-2	.	CASSPNSGGYTGELFF	TGCGCCAGCAGCCCCAATAGCGGGGGATACACCGGGGAGCTGTTTTTT
.	TRBV12-3/TRBV12-4	TRBJ1-1	.	CASSRQSAEAFF	TGTGCCAGCAGCCGCCAGTCCGCGGAAGCTTTCTTT
.	TRBV7-2	TRBJ2-2	.	CASSSGQTHTGELFF	TGTGCCAGCAGCTCCGGACAGACCCACACCGGGGAGCTGTTTTTT
.	TRBV7-6	TRBJ1-1	.	CASSPAARGFSSNTEAFF	TGTGCCAGCAGCCCCGCCGCCAGGGGCTTTTCTTCCAACACTGAAGCTTTCTTT
.	TRBV12-3/TRBV12-4	TRBJ2-7	.	CASSFPPKYEQYF	TGTGCCAGCAGTTTTCCGCCGAAATACGAGCAGTACTTC
.	TRBV6-5	TRBJ2-2	.	CASSYLPGGQTGELFF	TGTGCCAGCAGTTACCTTCCCGGGGGCCAGACCGGGGAGCTGTTTTTT
.	TRBV13	TRBJ1-6	.	CASSLDGQDNSPLHF	TGTGCCAGCAGCTTAGACGGGCAGGATAATTCACCCCTCCACTTT
.	TRBV6-4	TRBJ2-1	.	CASSLSAGRLGEQFF	TGTGCCAGCAGTTTGTCGGCAGGGCGTTTAGGTGAGCAGTTCTTC
TRBD1	TRBV5-1	TRBJ1-2	once	CASSPGTGRQGGYTF	TGCGCCAGCAGCCCCGGGACAGGGAGACAGGGTGGCTACACCTTC
.	TRBV21-1	TRBJ2-3	once	CASSHRSPTSKWTDTQYF	TGTGCCAGCAGCCACCGGAGCCCGACTAGCAAGTGGACAGATACGCAGTATTTT
.	TRBV18	TRBJ1-6	.	CASSPNGQQNSPLHF	TGTGCCAGCTCACCCAACGGCCAGCAAAATTCACCCCTCCACTTT
.	TRBV18	TRBJ1-1	once	CASSPLPIPEGAEAFF	TGTGCCAGCTCACCCCTCCCTATCCCCGAGGGTGCTGAAGCTTTCTTT
.	TRBV7-6	TRBJ1-6	.	CASSLSQAPSSYNSPLHF	TGTGCCAGCAGCTTAAGCCAGGCGCCAAGCTCCTATAATTCACCCCTCCACTTT
TRBD1	TRBV29-1	TRBJ1-2	.	CSVDRPDRPLGGYTF	TGCAGCGTCGACCGCCCGGACAGGCCCCTGGGGGGCTACACCTTC
.	TRBV5-5	TRBJ2-4	.	CASSLTTGQTGNIQYF	TGTGCCAGCAGCTTGACGACAGGCCAAACGGGGAACATTCAGTACTTC
.	TRBV3-1/TRBV3-2	TRBJ1-1	once	CASSQPVGENTEAFF	TGTGCCAGCAGCCAACCCGTAGGTGAGAACACTGAAGCTTTCTTT
TRBD1	TRBV28	TRBJ2-7	.	CASSLSGGEQYF	TGTGCCAGCAGTTTATCAGGGGGCGAGCAGTACTTC
.	TRBV7-9	TRBJ1-2	few	CASSPHFTNYGYTF	TGTGCCAGCAGCCCCCATTTCACTAACTATGGCTACACCTTC
TRBD1	TRBV5-1	TRBJ2-7	.	CASSFPGQFYEQYF	TGCGCCAGCAGCTTCCCGGGACAGTTCTACGAGCAGTACTTC
.	TRBV6-6	TRBJ1-2	.	CASSQATGMYNYGYTF	TGTGCCAGCAGTCAGGCTACCGGGATGTACAACTATGGCTACACCTTC
.	TRBV7-6	TRBJ2-7	.	CASSFELAASNEQYF	TGTGCCAGCAGCTTTGAGTTGGCAGCCTCTAACGAGCAGTACTTC
.	TRBV10-2	TRBJ1-1	.	CASRPGAKNTEAFF	TGCGCCAGCAGGCCAGGGGCGAAGAACACTGAAGCTTTCTTT
TRBD1	TRBV28	TRBJ1-1	.	CAAYKYRGSDEAFF	TGTGCAGCTTATAAGTACAGGGGATCAGATGAAGCTTTCTTT
TRBD2	TRBV3-1/TRBV3-2	TRBJ2-1	.	CASSPRLAGGDEQFF	TGTGCCAGCAGCCCCCGGCTAGCGGGGGGGGATGAGCAGTTCTTC
TRBD2	TRBV28	TRBJ2-5	.	CASSLAGLEPGPHLAGVSGTQYF	TGTGCCAGCAGTTTAGCAGGGCTGGAACCGGGCCCCCACTTAGCGGGAGTTTCGGGGACCCAGTACTTC
.	TRBV7-3	TRBJ2-7	.	CASSLTASAAYEQYF	TGTGCCAGCAGCTTAACGGCTAGCGCGGCCTACGAGCAGTACTTC
TRBD2	TRBV3-1/TRBV3-2	TRBJ2-1	.	CASSQGLAGPQVYEQFF	TGTGCCAGCAGCCAAGGGCTAGCGGGGCCCCAAGTGTATGAGCAGTTCTTC
.	TRBV5-1	TRBJ1-1	.	CASSLGRNTEAFF	TGCGCCAGCAGCTTGGGTCGAAACACTGAAGCTTTCTTT
.	TRBV6-2/TRBV6-3	TRBJ2-3	.	CASSYWTGTDTQYF	TGTGCCAGCAGTTACTGGACAGGCACAGATACGCAGTATTTT
TRBD1	TRBV7-8	TRBJ1-1	.	CASSNLDRGNTEAFF	TGTGCCAGCAGCAACCTGGACAGGGGGAACACTGAAGCTTTCTTT